These 26 T cell receptor beta chains came from one sample sequenced in a study of human T cells and chemical hapten exposure. The time point here: pre-sensitization, week 0. Described treatment: therapeutic diphenylcyclopropenone sensitization with weekly scalp DPC. One entry per CDR3 protein results from TCRdb running MiXCR on the RACE reads. The repertoire holds some 400,000 distinct CDR3 sequences, with 4% to 6% as singletons. Sequenced here: whole blood, sampled in connection with sensitization to the hapten diphenylcyclopropenone (DPC). These receptors were obtained from a woman between 50 and 59 years old with alopecia areata. Some clones in this sample may be carry-over from other donors' samples.

There are many counts of this clonotype. The chain couples TRBV3-1 to TRBJ1-3; weak D call: TRBD1 (6 bases). V lost 1 base and J lost 0, with 10 bases in between. From germline, CDR1 is LGHDT and CDR2 YNNKEL (reference sequence). The CDR3 length is 16 residues. The CDR3 is CASSQGGQFSGNTIYF. DNA of the CDR3: TGTGCCAGCAGCCAAGGCGGACAGTTCTCTGGAAACACCATATATTTT.

This clonotype has only a few counts. J is TRBJ2-3 and V is TRBV5-6, with TRBD1 as a possible D gene (6 bases). The CDR3 is 14 residues long. Germline V lookup: CDR1 SGHDT, CDR2 YYEEEE. V lost 5 bases, J lost 2 bases, and 12 bases lay in between. The CDR3 is CASREGDYTDTQYF. Here the CDR3 DNA reads TGTGCCAGCAGAGAGGGGGATTACACAGATACGCAGTATTTT.

This clonotype was detected only a few times. The V and J genes are TRBV2 and TRBJ2-7; D uncertain. This CDR3 has 13 residues. The V and J ends lost 3 bases and 3 bases respectively, with 9 bases between them. Looked up from germline, CDR1 is SNHLY and CDR2 is FYNNEI. The CDR3 bases are TGTGCCAGCAGTGAGGGAAGCTACTACGAGCAGTACTTC. Its translation is CASSEGSYYEQYF. The full variable domain, completed using reference TRBV2 and TRBJ2-7, is EPEVTQTPSHQVTQMGQEVILRCVPISNHLYFYWYRQILGQKVEFLVSFYNNEISEKSEIFDDQFSVERPDGSNFTLKIRSTKLEDSAMYFCASSEGSYYEQYFGPGTRLTVT.

Many counts were recorded for this clonotype. CDR3 loop: CASSRSTGLQDEQYF. DNA of the CDR3: TGCGCCAGCAGCCGATCCACAGGGCTCCAGGACGAGCAGTACTTC. The chain links TRBV4-1 to TRBJ2-7, with TRBD1 as a possible D gene (6 bases). V shed 4 bases and J shed 5 bases, with 18 bases lying between them. The CDR3 covers 15 residues. Germline CDR1 reads MGHRA; CDR2 reads YSYEKL.

The gene calls are TRBV6-5 and TRBJ1-1, with D uncertain. The CDR3 contains 15 residues. Germline V gene lookup returns CDR1 MNHEY and CDR2 SVGAGI. The germline V and J ends were trimmed by 0 bases and 5 bases, with 13 bases remaining between them. CDR3 protein: CASSYSDGVRTEAFF. CDR3 bases: TGTGCCAGCAGTTACTCGGACGGGGTTAGGACTGAAGCTTTCTTT.

The table lists this clonotype with a few counts. The V gene is TRBV18, the J gene TRBJ1-1; D is unresolved. The V gene lost 1 base and the J gene lost 3 bases, with 6 bases spanning the gap. The CDR3 has 13 amino acids. CDR1 KGHSH and CDR2 LQKENI come from the germline V gene. For the CDR3, the DNA is TGTGCCAGCTCACCACATCAGGACACTGAAGCTTTCTTT. It codes for CASSPHQDTEAFF. The complete variable domain, with remaining parts taken from reference TRBV18 and TRBJ1-1, reads NAGVMQNPRHLVRRRGQEARLRCSPMKGHSHVYWYRQLPEEGLKFMVYLQKENIIDESGMPKERFSAEFPKEGPSILRIQQVVRGDSAAYFCASSPHQDTEAFFGQGTRLTVV.

This clonotype was seen only a few times. The chain joins TRBV20-1 to TRBJ2-7; 9 bases fit TRBD2. The CDR3 runs to 15 residues. J gave up 6 bases and V 1 base, and 10 bases lay outside the gene matches. CDR1 is DFQATT, CDR2 SNEGSKA, per germline (reference sequence). Here the CDR3 DNA reads TGCAGTGCTAGAGCCCCCGGGACTAGCTCCGCCGAGCAGTACTTC. This gives the protein CSARAPGTSSAEQYF.

This clonotype was detected a few times. The rearrangement links TRBV12-3 or TRBV12-4 to TRBJ1-4; D is unresolved. There are 12 residues in the CDR3. The V end was cut by 1 base, the J end by 10 bases, with 7 bases between. The CDR3 spells CASSLGRGKLFF. In nucleotides, the CDR3 is TGTGCCAGCAGTTTAGGAAGAGGAAAACTGTTTTTT.

This clonotype was counted between two and nine times. This chain connects TRBV7-8 to TRBJ1-5, with 8 bases matching TRBD1. V lost 0 bases and J lost 6; bases outside the gene matches: 7. The CDR3 consists of 16 residues. Germline values: CDR1 SGHVS, CDR2 FQNEAQ. CDR3 sequence: CASSLADGTGGQPQHF. The DNA for the CDR3 is TGTGCCAGCAGCTTAGCCGACGGGACAGGCGGTCAGCCCCAGCATTTT.

A single count supports this clonotype. J is TRBJ2-3 and V is TRBV12-5; D is unclear. CDR1 LGHNT and CDR2 FRNRAP come from the germline V gene. With 7 bases removed from V and 2 bases from J, the gap between germline ends came to 10 bases. The CDR3 length is 13 residues. The CDR3 coding sequence is TGTGCTAGTGCCCCCTCTCCCACAGATACGCAGTATTTT. Residues: CASAPSPTDTQYF. The full variable domain, completed using reference TRBV12-5 and TRBJ2-3, is DARVTQTPRHKVTEMGQEVTMRCQPILGHNTVFWYRQTMMQGLELLAYFRNRAPLDDSGMPKDRFSAEMPDATLATLKIQPSEPRDSAVYFCASAPSPTDTQYFGPGTRLTVL.

This rearrangement joins TRBV27 to TRBJ1-6; TRBD1 might be the D (6 bases). CDR3 length: 17 residues. Germline assignment: CDR1 MNHEY and CDR2 SMNVEV (reference sequence). V lost 3 bases, J lost 0 bases, and 12 bases lay in between. CDR3 region: CASSFLQGGSYNSPLHF. CDR3 bases: TGTGCCAGCAGTTTTCTACAAGGGGGCTCCTATAATTCACCCCTCCACTTT.

The chain links TRBV6-6 to TRBJ1-1; D ambiguous. The CDR3 length is 12 residues. V lost 8 bases and J 1 base, leaving 8 bases between the germline ends. In germline, CDR1 is MNHNY, CDR2 SVGAGI (reference sequence). This CDR3 is CASWVENTEAFF. CDR3 nucleotide sequence: TGTGCCAGCTGGGTTGAGAACACTGAAGCTTTCTTT.

There are many counts of this clonotype. The chain combines TRBV11-2 with TRBJ2-7; 11 bases match TRBD2. The CDR3 consists of 15 residues. In germline, CDR1 is SGHAT, CDR2 FQNNGV. The J segment lost 13 bases and the V segment lost 8 bases, leaving 19 bases of the junction unmatched. The CDR3 DNA is TGTGCCAGCTCCCGAGGTGGGACTAGCGGCCATCGCACCTACTTC. Protein sequence: CASSRGGTSGHRTYF.

This clonotype was recorded at least ten times. This rearrangement joins TRBV29-1 to TRBJ2-7, with TRBD1 identical over 10 bases. The V gene end was trimmed by 7 bases and the J gene end by 4 bases; junction bases not matched to a gene: 13. The CDR3 runs to 15 residues. From germline, CDR1 is SQVTM and CDR2 ANQGSEA. In DNA, the CDR3 is TGCAGCGGAGAAAGGGAGACAGGGGGCAAGTACGAGCAGTACTTC. Residues: CSGERETGGKYEQYF.

The chain joins TRBV2 to TRBJ1-6; D is possibly TRBD1 (5 bases). The CDR3 runs 13 residues. The V gene's germline CDR1 is SNHLY and CDR2 FYNNEI. Trimming took off 6 bases at V and 8 bases at J, with 11 bases between the two ends. As DNA, the CDR3 is TGTGCCAGCAGAGGGGAGCGGGATTCACCCCTCCACTTT. Translation: CASRGERDSPLHF. Complete variable domain (other parts from reference TRBV2 and TRBJ1-6): EPEVTQTPSHQVTQMGQEVILRCVPISNHLYFYWYRQILGQKVEFLVSFYNNEISEKSEIFDDQFSVERPDGSNFTLKIRSTKLEDSAMYFCASRGERDSPLHFGNGTRLTVT.

The table lists this clonotype with a few counts. The chain joins TRBV5-1 to TRBJ2-6, with D hard to call. The CDR3 covers 13 residues. Trimming left V 4 bases short and J 2 bases short, with 4 bases between. Germline V gene sequence: CDR1 SGHRS, CDR2 YFSETQ. CDR3 nucleotide sequence: TGCGCCAGCAGCGGGGCTGGGGCCAACGTCCTGACTTTC. Protein product: CASSGAGANVLTF.

The sample holds many counts of this clonotype. This chain connects TRBV19 to TRBJ2-2, with 8 positions matching TRBD1. V trimming: 7 bases; J trimming: 6 bases; junction bases outside the gene matches: 16. CDR3 length: 17 amino acids. Per germline, CDR1 LNHDA and CDR2 SQIVND (reference sequence). The CDR3 DNA sequence: TGTGCCAGTACTCCCACCCTGGGGACAGGTATCGCCGGGGAGCTGTTTTTT. Translating it yields CASTPTLGTGIAGELFF.

This clonotype was detected only a few times. The rearrangement links TRBV7-9 to TRBJ2-7, with unresolved D. V lost 4 bases and J 2 bases, leaving 9 bases between the germline ends. Per germline, CDR1 SEHNR and CDR2 FQNEAQ (reference sequence). There are 13 residues in the CDR3. In DNA form, the CDR3 reads TGTGCCAGCAGCTCCGGCCTTACCTACGAGCAGTACTTC. Protein: CASSSGLTYEQYF. The whole variable domain, remainder taken from reference TRBV7-9 and TRBJ2-7, is DTGVSQNPRHKITKRGQNVTFRCDPISEHNRLYWYRQTLGQGPEFLTYFQNEAQLEKSRLLSDRFSAERPKGSFSTLEIQRTEQGDSAMYLCASSSGLTYEQYFGPGTRLTVT.

Ten or more counts support this clonotype. The chain carries TRBV10-3 and TRBJ2-7; 7 bases fit TRBD2. The CDR3 sequence is 11 residues long. V dropped 4 bases and J dropped 7; count of bases not matched to a gene: 1. The germline CDR1 and CDR2 sequences are ENHRY and SYGVKD. The CDR3, as DNA: TGTGCCATCAGTGGGGGAGGGGAGCAGTACTTC. Its protein is CAISGGGEQYF.

The V call is TRBV20-1, the J call TRBJ1-1; 8 nucleotides match TRBD1. Germline CDR1 DFQATT, CDR2 SNEGSKA (reference sequence). The CDR3 sequence is 13 residues long. J was trimmed by 5 bases and V by 6 bases; bases with no gene match: 8. For the CDR3, the DNA is TGCAGTGCCCCTCAGACAGGGGAAACTGAAGCTTTCTTT. Protein sequence: CSAPQTGETEAFF.

This clonotype was seen many times. V is TRBV12-3 or TRBV12-4 and J is TRBJ2-3, with D perhaps TRBD1 (5 bases). CDR3 size: 13 residues. V was clipped by 6 bases and J by 7 bases, with 14 bases between them. The CDR3 here is CASSRATGNTQYF. For the CDR3, the DNA is TGTGCCAGCAGCCGAGCCACAGGAAATACGCAGTATTTT.

This clonotype was counted ten times or more. The chain links TRBV7-2 to TRBJ2-1; no clear D. The CDR3 is made up of 12 amino acids. Germline V lookup: CDR1 SGHTA, CDR2 FQGNSA. With 4 bases removed from V and 7 bases from J, the gap between germline ends came to 8 bases. The chain's CDR3 is CASSSPRNEQFF. Here the CDR3 DNA reads TGTGCCAGCAGCTCGCCTCGTAATGAGCAGTTCTTC.

In this sample, this clonotype turned up a few times. The chain carries TRBV6-2 or TRBV6-3 and TRBJ1-5, with TRBD1 matching over 10 bases. V shed 0 bases and J 6 bases; nucleotides not matched to a gene: 5. The CDR3 consists of 16 residues. The germline V gene has CDR1 MNHEY and CDR2 SVGEGT. DNA for the CDR3: TGTGCCAGCAGTTACTCGCGGGACAGGGGTTTTCAGCCCCAGCATTTT. This codes for CASSYSRDRGFQPQHF.

The sample holds a few counts of this clonotype. This chain links TRBV6-1 with TRBJ1-5; the D gene is possibly TRBD1 (6 bases). The CDR3 contains 16 residues. Trimming removed 0 bases from V and 4 bases from J, with 13 bases in between. Germline values: CDR1 MNHNS, CDR2 SASEGT. CDR3 nucleotides: TGTGCCAGCAGTGAAGCAAGCACAGGGATTAATCAGCCCCAGCATTTT. It codes for CASSEASTGINQPQHF.

This clonotype was counted many times. CDR3 DNA: TGTGCCATCAGTGAGTCACAGATAGGTGAGCAGTTCTTC. Encoded protein: CAISESQIGEQFF. The rearrangement uses TRBV10-3 and TRBJ2-1; no clear D. CDR1 is ENHRY, CDR2 SYGVKD, per germline. The germline V and J ends were trimmed by 0 bases and 9 bases, with 9 bases remaining between them. The CDR3 length is 13 residues.

V gene TRBV18 combines with J gene TRBJ2-4; 7 nucleotides align to TRBD1. The germline V gene has CDR1 KGHSH and CDR2 LQKENI. J gave up 5 bases and V 6 bases, and 7 bases lay outside the gene matches. This CDR3 is 14 amino acids long. The CDR3 loop reads CASSPDRAQNIQYF. CDR3 nucleotides: TGTGCCAGCTCTCCAGACAGGGCCCAAAACATTCAGTACTTC.